This T cell receptor (beta chain) derives from a study of T-cell reconstitution after alpha-beta-depleted transplantation in children. The table lists this clonotype with a few counts. Preparation of the TCRbeta library used unique molecular identifiers. TCRdb passed the PCR reads through MiXCR, listing each CDR3 protein once. The sample includes about 580,000 distinct CDR3 sequences, 23% of them seen just once. The TCR sequence derives from a boy under three years old who had a stem cell transplant for acute myeloid leukemia, so the T cells may come from the graft donor. The material was PBMCs, mostly from graft donor cells, obtained 360 days after TCRalphabeta/CD19-depleted stem cell transplant.

The chain's CDR3 is CATSAQLNRGRAYEQFF. As DNA, the CDR3 is TGTGCCACCAGTGCCCAATTAAACAGGGGCCGCGCTTATGAGCAGTTCTTC. V usage is TRBV24-1 and J usage is TRBJ2-1, with 7 positions matching TRBD1. The trim removed 5 bases at V and 8 bases at J, leaving 17 bases unmatched. Germline CDR1 is KGHDR and CDR2 is SFDVKD. The CDR3 spans 17 residues.